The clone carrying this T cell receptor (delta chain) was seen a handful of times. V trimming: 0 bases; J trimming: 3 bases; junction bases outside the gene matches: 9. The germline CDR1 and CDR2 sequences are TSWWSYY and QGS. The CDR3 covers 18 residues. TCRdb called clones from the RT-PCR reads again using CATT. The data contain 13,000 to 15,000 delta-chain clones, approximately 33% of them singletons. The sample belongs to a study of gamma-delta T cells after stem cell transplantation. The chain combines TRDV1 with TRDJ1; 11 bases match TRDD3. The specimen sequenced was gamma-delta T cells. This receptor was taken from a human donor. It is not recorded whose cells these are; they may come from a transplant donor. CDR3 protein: CALGELPIWGIRADKLIF. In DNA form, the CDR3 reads TGTGCTCTTGGGGAACTTCCGATATGGGGGATACGCGCCGATAAACTCATCTTT.